This T cell receptor (beta chain) was sequenced during a study of shared clonotypes between healthy human individuals. Study-level results: Between several donors, naive CD4 clonotypes were shared at a level of about 5%.

In the case of this clone: Its antigen is still unknown.

The naive CD8 fraction comprised CD45RO-negative cells positively selected for CCR7 and excluded terminally differentiated effector memory CD45RA+ cells. A 200 ng quantity of DNA, around 30,000 T cell genomes, went into the sorted-subset replicate PCRs. Assay: immunoSEQ multiplex PCR; the TCRdb copy retains only in-frame clones and omits some. The repertoire holds hundreds of thousands of clones, with roughly 95% as singletons. The V segment lost 5 bases and the J segment 10 bases; nucleotides outside the gene matches: 8. CDR1 and CDR2 (germline): MNHEY, SMNVEV (reference sequence). CDR3 size: 15 residues.

The source material was naive CD8+ T cells sorted from blood. The chain joins TRBV27 to TRBJ2-1; 13 bases fit TRBD2. This sequence originates from a woman under 40 in good health. CDR3 region: CASSITSGRVSEQFF. CDR3 in DNA: TGTGCCAGCAGTATAACTAGCGGGAGGGTCTCCGAGCAGTTCTTC.